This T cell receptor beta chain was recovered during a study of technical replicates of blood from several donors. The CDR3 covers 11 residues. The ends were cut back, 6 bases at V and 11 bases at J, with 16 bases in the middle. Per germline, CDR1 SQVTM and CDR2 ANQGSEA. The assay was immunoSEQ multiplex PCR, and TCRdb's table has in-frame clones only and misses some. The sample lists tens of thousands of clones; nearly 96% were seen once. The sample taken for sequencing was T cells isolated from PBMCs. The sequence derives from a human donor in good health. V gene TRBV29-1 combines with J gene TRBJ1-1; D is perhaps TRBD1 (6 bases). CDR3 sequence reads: CSVTQGAMAFF. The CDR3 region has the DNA TGCAGCGTCACACAGGGAGCCATGGCTTTCTTT.